This TCR beta chain appears in the sequencing data of a study of CD8 T cells in Susac syndrome. The germline V gene has CDR1 MDHEN and CDR2 SYDVKM. Trimming removed 7 bases at V and 3 bases at J, with 11 bases between. The CDR3 totals 13 residues. Reverse transcription used about 0.45 to 1 ug RNA and random hexamers. Each CDR3 protein is one row after TCRdb ran MiXCR on the immunoSEQ multiplex PCR reads. This repertoire shows 200,000 to 250,000 distinct CDR3 sequences, 95% found once; its top ten account for around 0.099%. The sequencing input was CD4+ T cells from PBMCs. This chain connects TRBV28 to TRBJ2-3; no reliable D call. The receptor's source is a human donor with multiple sclerosis. DNA for the CDR3: TGTGCCAGCAAAGTCGGGTGGACAGATACGCAGTATTTT. It is translated as CASKVGWTDTQYF.